A selection of T cell receptor beta chains follows, all from one sample in a study of cytomegalovirus exposure and HLA in healthy donors. Some clones are missing from TCRdb's copy, which holds only in-frame ones; the method was immunoSEQ multiplex PCR. The table records over 100,000 clones, roughly 63% of them present only once. The sample comprised PBMCs. All receptors come from a woman between 65 and 79 years old in good health and CMV-seropositive. Both conserved end residues are part of each CDR3. Fields, in order: V gene, D gene, clone size, J gene, CDR3 protein, CDR3 DNA. The D gene is left open where the match is weak. Part of the rows lack a size; the others show once, few, many or a class for expanded clones.

TRBV30,-,once,TRBJ2-2,CAWSALGGGGELFF,TGTGCCTGGAGTGCCCTAGGAGGCGGCGGGGAGCTGTTTTTT
TRBV19,-,-,TRBJ1-5,CASSIGGTNNQPQHF,TGTGCCAGTAGTATAGGCGGGACTAACAATCAGCCCCAGCATTTT
TRBV9,-,-,TRBJ1-4,CASSAGTEGINEKLFF,TGTGCCAGCAGCGCGGGGACGGAGGGGATTAATGAAAAACTGTTTTTT
TRBV5-1,TRBD1,once,TRBJ2-7,CASSPRQGATYEQYF,TGCGCCAGCAGCCCCCGACAGGGGGCGACCTACGAGCAGTACTTC
TRBV29-1,-,-,TRBJ1-1,CSVSRGPTEAFF,TGCAGCGTCTCTCGGGGTCCCACTGAAGCTTTCTTT
TRBV10-3,-,few,TRBJ1-2,CAISETTGSRYTF,TGTGCCATCAGTGAGACCACCGGGTCCCGGTACACCTTC
TRBV12-5,-,-,TRBJ1-2,CASGFPGSYGYTF,TGTGCTAGTGGTTTCCCGGGATCCTATGGCTACACCTTC
TRBV7-8,TRBD2,few,TRBJ2-1,CASSTLGYAGGSYNEQFF,TGTGCCAGCAGCACCCTAGGGTACGCGGGGGGATCCTACAATGAGCAGTTCTTC
TRBV6-6,TRBD1,-,TRBJ1-2,CASSWGQGGGYTF,TGTGCCAGCAGTTGGGGACAGGGAGGGGGCTACACCTTC
TRBV2,-,-,TRBJ1-4,CASGKGRLNEKLFF,TGTGCCAGCGGGAAGGGGAGGCTAAATGAAAAACTGTTTTTT
TRBV2,TRBD1,-,TRBJ2-5,CASSEGTGGFGETQYF,TGTGCCAGCAGTGAGGGGACAGGGGGCTTTGGGGAGACCCAGTACTTC
TRBV18,-,-,TRBJ1-1,CASSPSDNTEAFF,TGTGCCAGCTCACCGAGCGATAACACTGAAGCTTTCTTT
TRBV10-3,-,-,TRBJ2-3,CAIREPSTDTQYF,TGTGCCATCAGGGAGCCTAGCACAGATACGCAGTATTTT
TRBV4-3,TRBD1,-,TRBJ1-2,CASSYTGTGPWGYTF,TGCGCCAGCAGCTACACCGGGACAGGGCCTTGGGGCTACACCTTC
TRBV7-9,-,-,TRBJ2-6,CASSLEQGGGANVLTF,TGTGCCAGCAGCTTAGAACAGGGTGGTGGGGCCAACGTCCTGACTTTC
TRBV7-3,TRBD2,-,TRBJ2-3,CASTFGGSDTQYF,TGTGCCAGCACCTTCGGGGGGTCAGATACGCAGTATTTT
TRBV27,-,-,TRBJ2-7,CASSLGAWDEQYF,TGTGCCAGCAGCTTAGGGGCCTGGGACGAGCAGTACTTC
TRBV30,TRBD2,-,TRBJ2-2,CAWSYGGTSPGELFF,TGTGCCTGGAGTTATGGGGGGACTAGCCCCGGGGAGCTGTTTTTT
TRBV27,TRBD1,-,TRBJ1-1,CASSLRPGQVGTEAFF,TGTGCCAGCAGTCTAAGGCCGGGACAGGTGGGCACTGAAGCTTTCTTT
TRBV6-1,TRBD1,-,TRBJ1-5,CASSARGQDLDLSNQPQHF,TGTGCCAGCAGTGCTAGGGGACAGGACCTAGACCTTAGCAATCAGCCCCAGCATTTT
TRBV5-1,-,-,TRBJ1-2,CASSKSTDLNYGYTF,TGCGCCAGCAGTAAAAGCACAGACCTCAACTATGGCTACACCTTC
TRBV25-1,TRBD1,-,TRBJ1-1,CASSEYMTGGNTEAFF,TGTGCCAGCAGTGAATACATGACAGGGGGAAACACTGAAGCTTTCTTT
TRBV10-3,-,-,TRBJ1-2,CAISEGGSYGYTF,TGTGCCATCAGTGAAGGGGGTAGCTATGGCTACACCTTC
TRBV7-2,-,-,TRBJ1-1,CASSLVGGLNTEAFF,TGTGCCAGCAGCTTAGTGGGAGGGCTGAACACTGAAGCTTTCTTT
TRBV7-2,TRBD1,-,TRBJ1-5,CASSLDRALRQPQHF,TGTGCCAGCAGCCTGGACAGGGCTCTTCGTCAGCCCCAGCATTTT
TRBV5-1,TRBD1,-,TRBJ2-7,CASSIGTGGTYEQYF,TGCGCCAGCAGCATCGGGACAGGGGGTACCTACGAGCAGTACTTC
TRBV5-6,-,-,TRBJ2-1,CASSLGLRDEQFF,TGTGCCAGCAGCTTGGGCCTCCGGGATGAGCAGTTCTTC
TRBV10-2,-,-,TRBJ1-1,CASGGLRNTEAFF,TGCGCCAGCGGGGGACTGAGGAACACTGAAGCTTTCTTT
TRBV4-3,TRBD1,few,TRBJ2-2,CASSQGVGQGLTGELFF,TGCGCCAGCAGCCAGGGGGTGGGACAGGGACTCACCGGGGAGCTGTTTTTT
TRBV10-3,TRBD1,-,TRBJ2-7,CAISQGTGTSYEQYF,TGTGCCATCAGTCAAGGGACAGGAACTTCCTACGAGCAGTACTTC
TRBV7-9,TRBD1,-,TRBJ2-5,CASSRRQGEAETQYF,TGTGCCAGCAGCCGCCGACAGGGGGAAGCGGAGACCCAGTACTTC
TRBV6-1,-,-,TRBJ2-3,CASRASTDTQYF,TGTGCCAGCAGGGCTAGCACAGATACGCAGTATTTT
TRBV5-1,TRBD1,-,TRBJ1-2,CASSLGPGTGNYGYTF,TGCGCCAGCAGCTTAGGTCCCGGGACAGGGAACTATGGCTACACCTTC
TRBV29-1,TRBD2,-,TRBJ2-2,CSALRGGNTGELFF,TGCAGCGCATTACGCGGGGGGAACACCGGGGAGCTGTTTTTT
TRBV5-6,-,-,TRBJ2-2,CATLAWPPEGGELFF,TGTGCCACCCTCGCTTGGCCGCCAGAGGGTGGGGAGCTGTTTTTT
TRBV5-1,-,-,TRBJ1-4,CASSLGGLGEKLFF,TGCGCCAGCAGCTTAGGAGGGTTGGGTGAAAAACTGTTTTTT
TRBV5-8,-,-,TRBJ1-4,CASSSGQIALATNEKLFF,TGTGCCAGCAGCTCAGGGCAGATCGCCCTTGCAACTAATGAAAAACTGTTTTTT
TRBV5-6,TRBD2,-,TRBJ2-7,CASSLKAGGGTYEQYF,TGTGCCAGCAGCTTAAAGGCGGGGGGAGGAACCTACGAGCAGTACTTC
TRBV5-4,-,-,TRBJ1-4,CASSLAGGLQEKLFF,TGTGCCAGCAGCTTGGCCGGGGGGCTACAGGAAAAACTGTTTTTT
TRBV30,-,-,TRBJ1-6,CAWTPPIIGGNSPLHF,TGTGCCTGGACTCCTCCCATTATAGGAGGTAATTCACCCCTCCACTTT
TRBV6-5,TRBD2,-,TRBJ2-5,CASSPLAGNQETQYF,TGTGCCAGCTCCCCTTTAGCGGGCAACCAAGAGACCCAGTACTTC
TRBV29-1,TRBD2,-,TRBJ2-3,CSVANLASGEVTQYF,TGCAGCGTTGCAAACTTGGCTAGCGGGGAGGTTACGCAGTATTTT
TRBV4-1,-,-,TRBJ1-4,CASSQDGGPNEKLFF,TGCGCCAGCAGCCAAGATGGAGGTCCCAATGAAAAACTGTTTTTT
TRBV6-5,-,-,TRBJ1-2,CASSSTDVGAYYGYTF,TGTGCCAGCAGTTCCACTGATGTGGGAGCCTACTATGGCTACACCTTC
TRBV5-6,TRBD1,-,TRBJ2-7,CASSLPDRVHEQYF,TGTGCCAGCAGCTTGCCGGACAGGGTTCACGAGCAGTACTTC